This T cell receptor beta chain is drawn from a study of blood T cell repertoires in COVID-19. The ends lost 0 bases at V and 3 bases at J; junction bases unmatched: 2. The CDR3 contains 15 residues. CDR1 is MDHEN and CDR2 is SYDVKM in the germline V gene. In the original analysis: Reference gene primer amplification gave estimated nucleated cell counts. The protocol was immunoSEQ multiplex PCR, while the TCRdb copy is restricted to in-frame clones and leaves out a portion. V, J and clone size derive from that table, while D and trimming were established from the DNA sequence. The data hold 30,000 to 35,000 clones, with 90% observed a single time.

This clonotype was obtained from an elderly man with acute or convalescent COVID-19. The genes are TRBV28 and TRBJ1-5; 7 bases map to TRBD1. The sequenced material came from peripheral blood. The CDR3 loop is CASSLWGQFNQPQHF. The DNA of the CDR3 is TGTGCCAGCAGTTTATGGGGACAGTTCAATCAGCCCCAGCATTTT.